The entry below describes one T cell receptor beta chain. As yet, its antigen is unknown. These data are taken from a study of cytomegalovirus exposure and HLA in healthy donors. Study-wide points: A later analysis linked a missense DCLRE1C variant to TCR beta V- and J-gene trimming. Rare TCR sequences predominated, though certain public TCRs were found in many donors.

The PCR used 60 Vbeta and 13 Jbeta primers. The table came from immunoSEQ multiplex PCR; TCRdb's copy has only in-frame clones and leaves some out. The table lists 100,000 to 150,000 clones, around 72% of them singletons. Material for sequencing was PBMCs. This TCR was sampled from a middle-aged woman in good health and CMV-seronegative.

The CDR3 here is CASSSGGKFYEQYF. CDR3 DNA: TGTGCCAGCAGTTCAGGGGGCAAGTTCTACGAGCAGTACTTC. V is TRBV13 and J is TRBJ2-7; 8 bases agree with TRBD1. This CDR3 spans 14 amino acids. V shed 6 bases, J shed 3 bases, and the junction held 7 bases outside the gene matches. CDR1 is PRHDT, CDR2 FYEKMQ, per germline (reference sequence).